This T cell receptor (beta chain) was recovered during a study of blood T cells in healthy people across ages. Study-wide results and caveats: A roughly linear age-dependent decrease characterized TCR beta diversity per million T cells.

The CDR3 contains 15 residues. J lost 1 base, V lost 6 bases, and 6 bases had no gene match. Germline V gene data show CDR1 as KGHDR and CDR2 as SFDVKD. In regard to this clonotype: Its cognate antigen is unknown.

Primers used in a second PCR of about 6 to 11 cycles were a sample-barcoded 5' primer and a J-beta primer mix. One entry per CDR3 protein, called by TCRdb with MiXCR from the 5' RACE reads. The sample consists of some 1.4 million distinct CDR3 sequences, roughly 40% of them appearing once. The receptor comes from a woman under 30 in good health. The rearrangement links TRBV24-1 to TRBJ2-3; 7 bases line up with TRBD2. Sequencing input: blood. The DNA for the CDR3 is TGTGCCACCAGTCCTCGGGGAGGGGGCACAGATACGCAGTATTTT. Translating it yields CATSPRGGGTDTQYF.